The subject of this entry is one TCR beta chain. Its antigen is as yet unknown. Full-length variable regions came from constant-region reverse primers plus semi-nested Nested Universal Primer A PCR. One entry per CDR3 protein, called by TCRdb with MiXCR from the 5' RACE reads. The sample shows tens of thousands of distinct CDR3 sequences, approximately 20% of them seen only once. The CDR3 totals 14 residues. V lost 2 bases and J lost 3, with 11 bases in between. Germline values: CDR1 SGDLS, CDR2 YYNGEE. Study-wide results and limits: Tumor Tregs overlapped most with tumor, then blood, naive CD4+ cells.

Naive CD4+ cells had CD25+ Tregs removed. Specimen: naive CD4+ T cells sorted from a lymph node. The subset: naive CD4+ T cells, CD4+CD45RA+CD25-. This chain connects TRBV9 to TRBJ1-1; unclear D gene. The TCR comes from a female donor with breast cancer. The CDR3 coding sequence is TGTGCCAGCAGCGTTCGTCCAGAGGACACTGAAGCTTTCTTT. Its translation: CASSVRPEDTEAFF.